This TCR beta chain derives from a study of blood T cell repertoires in COVID-19. Method: immunoSEQ multiplex PCR; TCRdb's copy keeps in-frame clones and lacks some. The repertoire includes 310,000 or so clones, around four fifths of them detected once, and about 1.2% sits in the top ten. This CDR3 comprises 13 residues. Germline assignment: CDR1 GTSNPN and CDR2 SVGIG (reference sequence). The J segment lost 5 bases and the V segment lost 2 bases, leaving 4 bases of the junction unmatched. The rearrangement links TRBV30 to TRBJ2-5; 8 positions match TRBD2. This sequence was found in a woman aged 45 to 65 with acute or convalescent COVID-19. Sequencing was carried out using peripheral blood. The CDR3 DNA follows: TGTGCCTGGAGTTTGCGGGGGGCCGAGACCCAGTACTTC. Translated: CAWSLRGAETQYF.